This is a list of T cell receptor beta chains from one sample in a study of blood T cell repertoires in COVID-19. Sequencing used immunoSEQ multiplex PCR; TCRdb keeps in-frame clones, though not all of them. The table lists approximately 240,000 clones, about 89% of them singletons. The sequencing input was PBMCs or T cells enriched from blood (not recorded which). The source of these receptors is a woman younger than 30 who had recovered from COVID-19. Each CDR3 is given with its conserved first and last residue. D genes are given only for firm matches.

CASSRQALTSTDTQCF | - | TRBV7-8
CASKAGGPQHF | - | TRBV28
CASSPTGRDGYTF | TRBD1 | TRBV27
CASSQEWDRWAIGGEAFF | TRBD1 | TRBV14
CASTTFLGGTDTQYF | - | TRBV6-5
CASRAGQGINYGYTF | TRBD1 | TRBV2
CASSEWAHEQFF | - | TRBV10-2
CATSVAGRNEQFF | - | TRBV24-1
CARSPEGQGHSPLHF | TRBD1 | TRBV5-3
CASSTTPGGGYTF | TRBD1 | TRBV27
CASSQTYQNEQFF | - | TRBV18
CASSLRLWVTDSGNTIYF | - | TRBV11-2
CASSFGAVDEAFF | - | TRBV28
CASSFRPGQGDEKLFF | TRBD1 | TRBV27
CASIARRGTGELFF | - | TRBV27
CASSLTSLPHEQYF | TRBD2 | TRBV27
CASRTGIYNEQFF | TRBD1 | TRBV12-3/TRBV12-4
CASSHSDGEQFF | - | TRBV12-3/TRBV12-4
CASTPTGENTEAFF | - | TRBV9
CASSSTQWGGTYEQYF | - | TRBV28
CASSFQGGVNEKLFF | TRBD1 | TRBV5-1
CASLPTGLYNEQFF | - | TRBV11-2
CASSYWTGISARSGQRGEQFF | TRBD1 | TRBV6-2/TRBV6-3
CASSIHGGGTEAFF | - | TRBV19
CASSSLAETYEQYF | - | TRBV9
CASSLGQGRPPLHF | - | TRBV21-1
CASSFGQGSHAFF | TRBD1 | TRBV5-1
CASSLQPGNNYGYTF | - | TRBV7-2
CASSLGGGTAREQYF | TRBD1 | TRBV7-8
CASTETGNTEAFF | - | TRBV9
CASSPQGRGSNEKLFF | - | TRBV7-2
CASSSNPENTEAFF | - | TRBV5-5
CASSPRDRDNEKLFF | TRBD1 | TRBV6-5
CASRASGTLYEQYF | - | TRBV28
CASSFGQIYEQYF | - | TRBV27
CASSPQGALGYEQYF | TRBD1 | TRBV18
CASSIEIVGQLNTEAFF | TRBD1 | TRBV19
CASSGPGGEAFF | TRBD1 | TRBV9
CASSQRDRSHGYTF | TRBD1 | TRBV4-2
CAITTGEENTIYF | - | TRBV10-3
CASSSYSGHYNEQFF | - | TRBV5-4
CASSYQTDPGELFF | - | TRBV7-3
CAISGGLASSYNEQFF | TRBD2 | TRBV10-3
CASSPSGGSYGYTF | - | TRBV19